The 3 T cell receptor beta chains below come from one sample, sequenced in a study of response to subunit inactivated influenza vaccine. One entry per CDR3 protein, called by TCRdb with MiXCR from the RT-PCR reads. The sample includes 450,000 to 550,000 distinct CDR3 sequences, 25% of them seen just once. Source: CD4+ T cells sorted from PBMCs, taken roughly 5 days after vaccination. The receptors here all came from a man aged 45 to 65 who received an inactivated influenza vaccine.

The chain employs TRBV30 and TRBJ1-6; 11 positions agree with TRBD1. CDR1 is GTSNPN, CDR2 SVGIG, per germline (reference sequence). V was clipped by 0 bases and J by 10 bases; unmatched bases: 5. There are 15 residues in the CDR3. CDR3 amino acids: CAWSVLGQGGSPLHF. The DNA for the CDR3 is TGTGCCTGGAGTGTACTGGGACAGGGGGGGTCACCCCTCCACTTT.

There are a few counts of this clonotype. V usage is TRBV7-9 and J usage is TRBJ2-2; unclear D gene. The CDR3 extends over 17 amino acids. Germline-derived CDR1 and CDR2 are SEHNR and FQNEAQ (reference sequence). With 3 bases removed from V and 1 base from J, the gap between germline ends came to 15 bases. In DNA, the CDR3 is TGTGCCAGCAGCTTGGGCTCCGGAGCCCTGAACACCGGGGAGCTGTTTTTT. This translates into CASSLGSGALNTGELFF.

The rearrangement uses TRBV15 and TRBJ1-2, with D possibly matching TRBD1 (5 bases). Trimming cost V 5 bases and J 6 bases, with 13 bases left between them. The CDR3 runs to 13 residues. Germline CDR1 reads LNHNV; CDR2 reads YYDKDF (reference sequence). The CDR3 coding sequence is TGTGCCACCAGCGGGGCTTGGGCGGATGGCTACACCTTC. Protein sequence: CATSGAWADGYTF.